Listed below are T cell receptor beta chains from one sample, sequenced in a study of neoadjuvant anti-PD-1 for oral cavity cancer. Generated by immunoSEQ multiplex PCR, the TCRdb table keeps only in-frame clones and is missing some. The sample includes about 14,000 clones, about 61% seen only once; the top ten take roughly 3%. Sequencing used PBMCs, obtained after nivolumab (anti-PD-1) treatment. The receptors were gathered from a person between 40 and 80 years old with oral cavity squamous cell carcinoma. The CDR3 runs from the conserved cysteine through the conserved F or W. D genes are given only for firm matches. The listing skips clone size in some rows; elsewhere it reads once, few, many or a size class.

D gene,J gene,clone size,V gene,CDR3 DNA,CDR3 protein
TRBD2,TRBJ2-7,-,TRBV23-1,TGCGCCAGCAGTCAATCAAGCGGGGGAAGGTACGAGCAGTACTTC,CASSQSSGGRYEQYF
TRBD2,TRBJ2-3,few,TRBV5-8,TGTGCCAGCAGCCAACCAGCTACGGGGGGTACGCAGTATTTT,CASSQPATGGTQYF
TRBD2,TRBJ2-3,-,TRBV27,TGTGCCAGCAGTCTAGCGGGAGGTCACACAGATACGCAGTATTTT,CASSLAGGHTDTQYF
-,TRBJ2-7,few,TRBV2,TGTGCCAGCAGTGACGGGGAGACCCCCTACGAGCAGTACTTC,CASSDGETPYEQYF
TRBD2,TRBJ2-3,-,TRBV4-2,TGTGCCAGCAGCCAAGAACTAGCGGGAGGCACAGATACGCAGTATTTT,CASSQELAGGTDTQYF
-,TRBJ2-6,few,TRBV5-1,TGCGCCAGCAGCCTGAGGGAAGGGAGGCAAGGGGCCAACGTCCTGACTTTC,CASSLREGRQGANVLTF
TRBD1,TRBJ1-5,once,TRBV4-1,TGCGCCAGCAGCCAAGATTCGGACAGGGACGAACAGCCCCAGCATTTT,CASSQDSDRDEQPQHF
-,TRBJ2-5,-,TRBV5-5,TGTGCCAGCAGCGTCCGGGTCACCCACCAAGAGACCCAGTACTTC,CASSVRVTHQETQYF
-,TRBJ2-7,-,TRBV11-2,TGTGCCAGCAGCCGTCGGGACACCAACTACGAGCAGTACTTC,CASSRRDTNYEQYF
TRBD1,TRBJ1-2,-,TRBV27,TGTGCCAGCAGTTTATACTCCAACGGACAGGGAACAACTGGCTACACCTTC,CASSLYSNGQGTTGYTF
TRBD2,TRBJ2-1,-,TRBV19,TGTACCAGTAGTATAGGAGGGACTAGCGGGACCCCGATCGCTCTGAATGAGCAGTTCTTC,CTSSIGGTSGTPIALNEQFF
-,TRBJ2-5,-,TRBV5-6,TGTGCCAGCAGCCCCCCGGGACTTCGCCGGGCGGAGACCCAGTACTTC,CASSPPGLRRAETQYF
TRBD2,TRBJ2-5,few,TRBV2,TGTGCCAGCGGTTCTACTAGCGGGATACAAGAGACCCAGTACTTC,CASGSTSGIQETQYF
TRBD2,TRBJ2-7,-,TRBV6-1,TGTGCCAGCAGTGAAGGTCAGGGACTATCCTACGAGCAGTACTTC,CASSEGQGLSYEQYF
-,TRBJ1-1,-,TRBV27,TGTGCCAGCAGTTTACCCGGTGGCACTGAAGCTTTCTTT,CASSLPGGTEAFF
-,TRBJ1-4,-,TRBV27,TGTGCCAGCAGTCCCCGGACGGTCCCAAATGAAAAACTGTTTTTT,CASSPRTVPNEKLFF
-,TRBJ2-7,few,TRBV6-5,TGTGCCAGCAGTCGGACCGGGACGAACTCCTACGAGCAGTACTTC,CASSRTGTNSYEQYF
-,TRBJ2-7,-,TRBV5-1,TGCGCCAGCAGCTCTGAGATGTACGAGCAGTACTTC,CASSSEMYEQYF
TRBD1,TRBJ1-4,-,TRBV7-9,TGTGCCAGCAGCCCTGGGACAGGGGGCGGTGAAAAACTGTTTTTT,CASSPGTGGGEKLFF
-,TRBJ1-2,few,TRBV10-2,TGCGCCAGCAGTGACCCGGCGGGGAACTATGGCTACACCTTC,CASSDPAGNYGYTF
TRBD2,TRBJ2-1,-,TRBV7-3,TGTGCCAGCAGCTTAGCTAGCGGGTACAATGAGCAGTTCTTC,CASSLASGYNEQFF
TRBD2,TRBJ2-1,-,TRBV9,TGTGCCAGCAGCCGCGGGACTAGCAGAGACAATGAGCAGTTCTTC,CASSRGTSRDNEQFF
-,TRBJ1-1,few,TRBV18,TGTGCCAGCTCACCACAAGGGGTGAACACTGAAGCTTTCTTT,CASSPQGVNTEAFF
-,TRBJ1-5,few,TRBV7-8,TGTGCCAGCAGCTTAGTAGGGATCAATCAGCCCCAGCATTTT,CASSLVGINQPQHF
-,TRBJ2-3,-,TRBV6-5,TGTGCCAGCAGTTGGGGCAGGGGAACAGATACGCAGTATTTT,CASSWGRGTDTQYF
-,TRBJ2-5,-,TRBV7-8,TGTGCCAGCAGCCCTGATTGGGGGGATCCAGACCAAGAGACCCAGTACTTC,CASSPDWGDPDQETQYF
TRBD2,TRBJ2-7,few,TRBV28,TGTGCCACCCAAGGACTAGCGGCCTACGAGCAGTACTTC,CATQGLAAYEQYF
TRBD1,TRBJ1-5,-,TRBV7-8,TGTGCCAGCAGCTGGACAGGGAGTCAGCCCCAGCATTTT,CASSWTGSQPQHF
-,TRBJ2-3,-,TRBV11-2,TGTGCCAGCAGCTTAGAGGGACCCCAGGATACGCAGTATTTT,CASSLEGPQDTQYF